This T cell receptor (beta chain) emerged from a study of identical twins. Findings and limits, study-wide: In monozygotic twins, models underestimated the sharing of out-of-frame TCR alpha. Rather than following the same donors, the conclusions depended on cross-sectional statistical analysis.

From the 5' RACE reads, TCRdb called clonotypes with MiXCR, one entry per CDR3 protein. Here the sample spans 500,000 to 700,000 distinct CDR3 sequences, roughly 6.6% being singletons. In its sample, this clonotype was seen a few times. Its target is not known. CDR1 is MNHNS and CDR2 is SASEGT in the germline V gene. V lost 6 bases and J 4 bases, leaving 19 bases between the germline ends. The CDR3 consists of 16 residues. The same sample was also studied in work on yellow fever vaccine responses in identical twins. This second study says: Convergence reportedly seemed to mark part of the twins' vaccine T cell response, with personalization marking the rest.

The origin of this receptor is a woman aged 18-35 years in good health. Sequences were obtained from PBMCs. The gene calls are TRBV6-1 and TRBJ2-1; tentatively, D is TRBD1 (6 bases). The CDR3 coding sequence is TGTGCCAGCAGCGCCCGACAGGAGTTCTATTACAATGAGCAGTTCTTC. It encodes CASSARQEFYYNEQFF.